This T cell receptor beta chain originates from a study of cytomegalovirus exposure and HLA in healthy donors. Amplification used 60 Vbeta primers and 13 Jbeta primers. TCRdb's table, derived via immunoSEQ multiplex PCR, lists solely in-frame clones and lacks some. The sample lists 130,000 or so clones, about 75% occurring once. The ends were cut back, 0 bases at V and 7 bases at J, with 10 bases in the middle. Per the germline V gene, CDR1 is LGHNA and CDR2 is YNFKEQ. This CDR3 comprises 15 residues. The TCR comes from a woman in her 40s in good health and CMV-seronegative. V usage is TRBV4-2 and J usage is TRBJ1-6; D uncertain. The sample consisted of PBMCs. CDR3 bases: TGTGCCAGCAGCCAAGAAGGAGGTAGAAATTCACCCCTCCACTTT. It specifies CASSQEGGRNSPLHF.